This is a list of T cell receptor beta chains from one sample in a study of shared clonotypes between healthy human individuals. The assay was immunoSEQ multiplex PCR, and TCRdb's table has in-frame clones only and misses some. This table holds 1.6 million or so clones, about 98.5% found once. The sample taken for sequencing was naive CD4+ T cells sorted from blood. Every receptor here comes from a man younger than 40 in good health. Both conserved end residues are part of each CDR3. The D gene is left open where the match is weak. Only some rows state a clone size, as once, few, many or a class for expanded clones.

clone size,D gene,V gene,J gene,CDR3 DNA,CDR3 protein
NA,NA,TRBV4-1,TRBJ2-3,TGCGCCAGCAGCCGCGTGGCCGGGGGCACAGATACGCAGTATTTT,CASSRVAGGTDTQYF
NA,NA,TRBV18,TRBJ1-1,TGTGCCAGCTCCCTTAAGACAGGTAACACTGAAGCTTTCTTT,CASSLKTGNTEAFF
NA,TRBD2,TRBV7-9,TRBJ2-1,TGTGCCAGCAAGATAGCGGGAGGAGGGGAGCAGTTCTTC,CASKIAGGGEQFF
NA,NA,TRBV6-5,TRBJ1-2,TGTGCCAGCACCCGGTTTCGGGCGGGGAACTATGGCTACACCTTC,CASTRFRAGNYGYTF
NA,NA,TRBV5-4,TRBJ2-3,TGTGCCAGCAGCTCACAGGGTTGGGGCACAGATACGCAGTATTTT,CASSSQGWGTDTQYF
NA,NA,TRBV6-1,TRBJ2-3,TGTGCCAGCGGGTGGCAGGCAGATACGCAGTATTTT,CASGWQADTQYF
NA,TRBD1,TRBV11-2,TRBJ2-7,TGTGCCAGCAGCAACCCTCGGCAGGGGGCTTTCCACGAGCAGTACTTC,CASSNPRQGAFHEQYF
NA,TRBD1,TRBV18,TRBJ1-2,TGTGCCAGCTCACCTGCCGTGGGACAGGGGACAGGCTACACCTTC,CASSPAVGQGTGYTF
NA,TRBD2,TRBV5-1,TRBJ2-1,TGCGCCAGCAGCAGACTAGCGGAAGACTACAATGAGCAGTTCTTC,CASSRLAEDYNEQFF
NA,NA,TRBV21-1,TRBJ2-7,TGTGCCAGCAGCATCCGGGACAGGGGCCTCTACGAGCAGTACTTC,CASSIRDRGLYEQYF
once,NA,TRBV4-3,TRBJ1-1,TGCGCCAGCAGCCGGGGGACACTGAGGAACACTGAAGCTTTCTTT,CASSRGTLRNTEAFF
NA,NA,TRBV27,TRBJ2-5,TGTGCCAGCAGTTCGAACCAAGAAGAGACCCAGTACTTC,CASSSNQEETQYF
NA,TRBD1,TRBV30,TRBJ2-3,TGTGCCTGGAGTTATAACGACAGGGTTGCAGATACGCAGTATTTT,CAWSYNDRVADTQYF
NA,NA,TRBV6-6,TRBJ2-5,TGTGCCAGCAGTTACCCCGGTGCGGGGCAAGAGACCCAGTACTTC,CASSYPGAGQETQYF
NA,TRBD1,TRBV12-5,TRBJ1-2,TGTGCTAGTGGAGCGACAGGGTCTTATGGCTACACCTTC,CASGATGSYGYTF
NA,NA,TRBV18,TRBJ2-5,TGTGCCAGCTCATCAAAAAGGGGTGAGACCCAGTACTTC,CASSSKRGETQYF
NA,NA,TRBV14,TRBJ2-3,TGTGCCAGCAGCCGCGGCCCAGTGAACACAGATACGCAGTATTTT,CASSRGPVNTDTQYF
NA,TRBD2,TRBV10-3,TRBJ2-1,TGTGCCATCAGTGAACCTCTAGCGGGAAATAACGGTGAGCAGTTCTTC,CAISEPLAGNNGEQFF
NA,NA,TRBV7-2,TRBJ2-3,TGTGCCAGCAGCTTAACGCACACAGATACGCAGTATTTT,CASSLTHTDTQYF
NA,NA,TRBV10-1,TRBJ2-7,TGCGCCAGCAGCTGGGCAGGGGAGGGCGAGCAGTACTTC,CASSWAGEGEQYF
NA,NA,TRBV10-1,TRBJ2-1,TGCGCCAGCAGTGATGGGACGCCGAGCTCCTACAATGAGCAGTTCTTC,CASSDGTPSSYNEQFF